The 10 T cell receptor beta chains presented below share a single source sample, sequenced in a study of blood T cell repertoires in COVID-19. Sequencing was performed with immunoSEQ multiplex PCR; in TCRdb, only in-frame clones are kept and a portion is missing. In the table there are about 310,000 clones, about nine tenths of which are singletons. The sequenced material came from peripheral blood. The receptors originated from a man aged 45-65 years with active or convalescent COVID-19.

The chain links TRBV21-1 to TRBJ1-3; TRBD1, as called in the table, went unchecked against the DNA. TRBV21-1 is noted as a pseudogene. This CDR3 is 18 amino acids long. This chain's CDR3 is CASSSYDRGWIPGNTIYF. The CDR3 DNA follows: TGTGCCAGCAGCAGTTACGACAGGGGGTGGATCCCTGGAAACACCATATATTTT.

The rearrangement joins TRBV7-2 to TRBJ1-6, with D perhaps TRBD1 (5 bases). This CDR3 is built from 17 residues. Between the trimmed V and J ends, which lost 1 base and 5 bases, there was a span of 15 bases. Germline V gives CDR1 SGHTA, CDR2 FQGNSA. Here the CDR3 reads CASSLVAGGGDNSPLHF. The CDR3 region has the DNA TGTGCCAGCAGCTTAGTAGCCGGGGGAGGGGATAATTCACCCCTCCACTTT.

The chain couples TRBV11-2 to TRBJ2-5; D possibly corresponds to TRBD1 (6 bases). Trimming stripped 1 base from V and 5 bases from J, with 8 bases between. There are 13 residues in the CDR3. CDR1 and CDR2 (germline): SGHAT, FQNNGV. CDR3 amino acids: CASSLGGRETQYF. CDR3 coding DNA: TGTGCCAGCAGCTTAGGGGGGCGGGAGACCCAGTACTTC.

This rearrangement joins TRBV12-3 or TRBV12-4 to TRBJ2-5; perhaps TRBD1 as D (6 bases). This CDR3 has 12 residues. V lost 6 bases and J lost 8, with 13 bases in between. CDR3 bases: TGTGCCAGCAGCCGCCTGGGGGCCACCCAGTACTTC. Translated, it gives CASSRLGATQYF.

The chain combines TRBV5-1 with TRBJ2-3; D call uncertain. The CDR3 sequence is 16 residues long. Trimming shortened V by 4 bases and J by 2 bases, and 17 bases separated the two germline ends. Germline assignment: CDR1 SGHRS and CDR2 YFSETQ. The CDR3 DNA reads as TGCGCCAGCAGCCTGCGACCCCTAGTTACCACAGATACGCAGTATTTT. Protein product: CASSLRPLVTTDTQYF.

The chain combines TRBV7-9 with TRBJ2-1, with a possible D match to TRBD2 (7 bases). V was shortened by 5 bases and J by 9 bases, with 14 bases between the two germline ends. This CDR3 has 13 amino acids. CDR1 is SEHNR, CDR2 FQNEAQ, per germline (reference sequence). In DNA form, the CDR3 reads TGTGCCAGCAGCACAGGGACTACGGCTGAGCAGTTCTTC. Amino acid sequence: CASSTGTTAEQFF.

V and J are TRBV28 and TRBJ2-2; D is possibly TRBD1 (6 bases). Trimming stripped 4 bases from V and 5 bases from J, with 11 bases between. Germline assignment: CDR1 MDHEN and CDR2 SYDVKM. The CDR3 length is 14 residues. The chain's CDR3 is CASSWGQETGELFF. The CDR3 DNA follows: TGTGCCAGCAGTTGGGGGCAGGAGACCGGGGAGCTGTTTTTT.

The chain carries TRBV5-1 and TRBJ1-4, with D perhaps matching TRBD1 (6 bases). Trimming left V 1 base short and J 8 bases short, with 12 bases between. The CDR3 runs to 14 residues. Germline assignment: CDR1 SGHRS and CDR2 YFSETQ. The CDR3 nucleotides read TGCGCCAGCAGCTTGCAGCAGGGGCGGGAAAAACTGTTTTTT. Translated: CASSLQQGREKLFF.

V is TRBV6-1 and J is TRBJ1-5; D remains ambiguous. V was pared by 7 bases and J by 0 bases, with 13 bases between. CDR3 length equals 15 residues. Germline values: CDR1 MNHNS, CDR2 SASEGT. The CDR3 region is CASTWGAGSNQPQHF. CDR3 nucleotides: TGTGCCAGCACGTGGGGAGCGGGTAGCAATCAGCCCCAGCATTTT.

V is TRBV28 and J is TRBJ2-7; D remains ambiguous. Germline-derived CDR1 and CDR2 are MDHEN and SYDVKM. V lost 3 bases and J lost 5, with 8 bases in between. The CDR3 covers 12 residues. CDR3 DNA sequence: TGTGCCAGCAGTTTGCTTTACAACGAGCAGTACTTC. Translating gives CASSLLYNEQYF.